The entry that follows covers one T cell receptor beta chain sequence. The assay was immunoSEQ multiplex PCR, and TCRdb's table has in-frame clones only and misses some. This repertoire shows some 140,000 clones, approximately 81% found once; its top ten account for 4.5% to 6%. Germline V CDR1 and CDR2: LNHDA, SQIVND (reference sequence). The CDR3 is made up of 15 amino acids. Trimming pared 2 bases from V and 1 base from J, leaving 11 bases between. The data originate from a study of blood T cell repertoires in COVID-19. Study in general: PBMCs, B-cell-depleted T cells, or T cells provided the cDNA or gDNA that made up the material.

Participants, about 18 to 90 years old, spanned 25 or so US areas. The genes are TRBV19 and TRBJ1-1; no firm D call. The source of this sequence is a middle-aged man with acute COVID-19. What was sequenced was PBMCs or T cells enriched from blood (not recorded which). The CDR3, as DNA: TGTGCCAGTAGTATAACTAGTTACGGGAACACTGAAGCTTTCTTT. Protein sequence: CASSITSYGNTEAFF.